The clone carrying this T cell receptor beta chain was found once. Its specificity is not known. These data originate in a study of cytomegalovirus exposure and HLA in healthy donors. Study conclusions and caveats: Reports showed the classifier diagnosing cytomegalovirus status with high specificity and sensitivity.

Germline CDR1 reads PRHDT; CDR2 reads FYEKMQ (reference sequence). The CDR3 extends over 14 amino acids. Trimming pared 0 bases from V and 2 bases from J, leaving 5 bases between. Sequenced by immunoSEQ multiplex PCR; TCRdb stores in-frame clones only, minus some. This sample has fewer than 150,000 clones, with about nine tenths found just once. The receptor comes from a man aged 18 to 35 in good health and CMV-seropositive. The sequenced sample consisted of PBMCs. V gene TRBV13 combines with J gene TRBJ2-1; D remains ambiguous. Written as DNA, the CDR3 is TGTGCCAGCAGCTTAGGCACTACCTACAATGAGCAGTTCTTC. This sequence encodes CASSLGTTYNEQFF.